The 14 T cell receptor beta chains below were found in one sample sequenced in a study of T-cell memory formation after mild COVID-19. In TCRdb, the 5' RACE reads were re-called with MiXCR into one record per CDR3 protein. The sample carries 470,000 or so distinct CDR3 sequences, 15% to 20% recorded once. The sample was PBMCs or a T cell subset sorted from them (not recorded which). These TCRs come from an adult woman who had mild COVID-19 (a few samples of this study predate the infection). Cell type and time point are not known.

This chain joins TRBV24-1 and TRBJ2-7; no firm D call. The V end was cut by 0 bases, the J end by 6 bases, with 8 bases between. The CDR3 contains 13 residues. In germline, CDR1 is KGHDR, CDR2 SFDVKD. For the CDR3, the DNA is TGTGCCACCAGTGATTTGCTGACGCGCGAGCAGTACTTC. Protein product: CATSDLLTREQYF.

The genes are TRBV3-1 and TRBJ2-7; D not certain. CDR1 and CDR2 from the germline V gene are LGHDT and YNNKEL (reference sequence). There are 14 residues in the CDR3. Trimming shortened V by 1 base and J by 2 bases, and 9 bases separated the two germline ends. CDR3 sequence reads: CASSQGTVTYEQYF. In DNA, the CDR3 is TGTGCCAGCAGCCAAGGGACCGTTACCTACGAGCAGTACTTC.

This clonotype appeared a few times. This rearrangement joins TRBV29-1 to TRBJ2-1, with TRBD1 matching over 10 bases. The CDR3 totals 15 residues. J gave up 2 bases and V 3 bases, and 4 bases lay outside the gene matches. Germline CDR1 SQVTM, CDR2 ANQGSEA. CDR3 nucleotide sequence: TGCAGCGTTGAGGGTGGACAGGGGGCCTACAATGAGCAGTTCTTC. Residues: CSVEGGQGAYNEQFF.

This chain joins TRBV11-1 and TRBJ2-3, with 8 bases aligning to TRBD1. J gave up 4 bases and V 3 bases, and 21 bases lay outside the gene matches. Germline assignment: CDR1 SGHAT and CDR2 FQDESV (reference sequence). This CDR3 has 20 amino acids. CDR3 region: CASSFFPLITAGGLPDTQYF. Written as DNA, the CDR3 is TGTGCCAGCAGCTTTTTTCCCCTTATCACGGCAGGGGGCTTGCCAGATACGCAGTATTTT.

This clonotype was found many times. V gene TRBV11-2 combines with J gene TRBJ2-1; a possible D gene is TRBD2 (6 bases). CDR1 and CDR2 from the germline V gene are SGHAT and FQNNGV. Deletions cut 5 bases from V and 0 bases from J, with 17 bases between. This CDR3 contains 17 residues. CDR3 coding DNA: TGTGCCAGCAGCCACGAGATACGGGGGAGCTCCTACAATGAGCAGTTCTTC. This gives the protein CASSHEIRGSSYNEQFF.

This clonotype has only a few counts. This sequence joins TRBV3-1 and TRBJ1-6, with 8 bases identical to TRBD1. The CDR3 sequence is 15 residues long. The V segment lost 0 bases and the J segment 10 bases; nucleotides outside the gene matches: 5. Germline CDR1 and CDR2: LGHDT and YNNKEL (reference sequence). For the CDR3, the DNA is TGTGCCAGCAGCCAAGAAGCAGGGGGCGGATCACCCCTCCACTTT. Its protein product is CASSQEAGGGSPLHF. The full variable domain, with the rest looked up from reference TRBV3-1 and TRBJ1-6, is DTAVSQTPKYLVTQMGNDKSIKCEQNLGHDTMYWYKQDSKKFLKIMFSYNNKELIINETVPNRFSPKSPDKAHLNLHINSLELGDSAVYFCASSQEAGGGSPLHFGNGTRLTVT.

The chain employs TRBV2 and TRBJ2-4, with TRBD2 identical over 9 bases. Trimming cost V 6 bases and J 0 bases; bases outside gene matches: 9. Germline CDR1 and CDR2: SNHLY and FYNNEI. The CDR3 consists of 17 residues. CDR3 sequence (DNA): TGTGCCAGCAGGGGAGGGCTAGCGGGGAGAGCCAAAAACATTCAGTACTTC. Its translation: CASRGGLAGRAKNIQYF.

This clonotype appeared a few times. The chain carries TRBV29-1 and TRBJ2-2; D call uncertain. The CDR3 loop spans 11 amino acids. Per the germline V gene, CDR1 is SQVTM and CDR2 is ANQGSEA. V lost 5 bases, J lost 9 bases, and 10 bases lay in between. The CDR3 is CSVWSGRELFF. DNA of the CDR3: TGCAGCGTTTGGTCAGGTCGGGAGCTGTTTTTT.

This clonotype was seen only a few times. This chain uses TRBV24-1 with TRBJ2-2, with D maybe TRBD1 (6 bases). V dropped 2 bases and J dropped 5 bases, with 17 bases sitting between them. The germline gives CDR1 KGHDR, CDR2 SFDVKD. The CDR3 extends over 17 amino acids. CDR3 sequence (DNA): TGTGCCACCAGTGATTCACCTGGGACACAAGTTACCGGGGAGCTGTTTTTT. This sequence encodes CATSDSPGTQVTGELFF.

This clonotype was picked up many times. The chain recombines TRBV2 with TRBJ1-5; D not certain. Germline CDR1 SNHLY, CDR2 FYNNEI. Trimming took 7 bases from V and 7 from J, leaving 17 bases between them. The CDR3 covers 14 residues. The CDR3 bases are TGTGCCAGCAACCAAGTCCAGGTTGGACAGCCCCAGCATTTT. Residues: CASNQVQVGQPQHF.

The chain has TRBV7-9 and TRBJ2-1, with D hard to call. V lost 5 bases, J lost 3 bases, and 14 bases lay in between. The CDR3 runs to 15 residues. Germline-derived CDR1 and CDR2 are SEHNR and FQNEAQ (reference sequence). This CDR3 is CASSPHRRIYNEQFF. DNA of the CDR3: TGTGCCAGCAGCCCCCACCGACGAATCTACAATGAGCAGTTCTTC.

This clonotype was picked up one time. The chain is built from TRBV15 and TRBJ2-7; D may match TRBD1 or TRBD2 (5 bases each). V lost 4 bases, J lost 1 base, and 14 bases lay in between. CDR3 size: 15 residues. Germline V gene sequence: CDR1 LNHNV, CDR2 YYDKDF (reference sequence). The CDR3 protein is CATSTGTAGSYEQYF. The CDR3 DNA sequence: TGTGCCACCAGCACAGGGACCGCTGGGTCCTACGAGCAGTACTTC.

In this sample, this clonotype turned up a few times. J is TRBJ2-3 and V is TRBV15; 9 bases are a match to TRBD2. The CDR3 extends over 19 amino acids. Germline V gives CDR1 LNHNV, CDR2 YYDKDF (reference sequence). J was trimmed by 6 bases and V by 0 bases; bases with no gene match: 16. The CDR3 nucleotides read TGTGCCACCAGCAGAGATCTTTTAGGGACTAGCACCAAAGGGGATACGCAGTATTTT. Its protein product is CATSRDLLGTSTKGDTQYF.

This clonotype was counted a few times. The chain joins TRBV6-2 or TRBV6-3 to TRBJ1-2; 7 bases align to TRBD1. Germline V gives CDR1 MNHEY, CDR2 SVGEGT. After removal of 2 bases from V and 4 bases from J, the junction contained 10 bases not matched to a gene. This CDR3 comprises 16 residues. The CDR3, as DNA: TGTGCCAGCAGTTACCAGGGGGTAGGACGGATCTATGGCTACACCTTC. Its translation: CASSYQGVGRIYGYTF.